These T cell receptor beta chains were read from a single sample in a study of cytomegalovirus exposure and HLA in healthy donors. Libraries were prepared by immunoSEQ multiplex PCR; TCRdb keeps only in-frame clonotypes and omits some of them. This sample has roughly 130,000 clones, with about three fifths found just once. The sequencing input was PBMCs. Receptors originate from a male donor in good health and CMV-seronegative. The CDR3 runs from the conserved cysteine through the conserved F or W. Each record gives: clone size, CDR3 length, J gene, V gene, D gene, CDR3 DNA, CDR3 protein. The D gene is left open where the match is weak. Some rows mark clone size as missing; the rest say once, few, many or name a class of expanded clone.

>few|15|TRBJ1-2|TRBV6-4|TRBD1
TGTGCCAGCAGGAGGGGGACAGGGGTTAACTATGGCTACACCTTC
CASRRGTGVNYGYTF
>.|13|TRBJ1-3|TRBV30|TRBD1
TGTGCCTGGAACCGGGACAGGGGGGACACCATATATTTT
CAWNRDRGDTIYF
>few|13|TRBJ2-2|TRBV5-6|TRBD2
TGTGCCAGCGGGACTAGCAACACCGGGGAGCTGTTTTTT
CASGTSNTGELFF
>few|14|TRBJ1-3|TRBV9|.
TGTGCCAGCAGCGTAGACGGCAGGGGAAACACCATATATTTT
CASSVDGRGNTIYF
>.|14|TRBJ2-5|TRBV7-7|TRBD1
TGTGCTAGCAGCTTAGGGACAGCTCAAGAGACCCAGTACTTC
CASSLGTAQETQYF
>.|14|TRBJ1-2|TRBV4-1|.
TGCGCCAGCAGCCAAGGTCAGGGGCGAGAGGGCTACACCTTC
CASSQGQGREGYTF
>.|15|TRBJ2-1|TRBV7-9|TRBD2
TGTGCCAGCAGCTTAGATAGCGGGGGGGCCCTTGAGCAGTTCTTC
CASSLDSGGALEQFF
>.|13|TRBJ1-5|TRBV2|TRBD1
TGTGCCAGCGGGGGACAGGTCGGTCAGCCCCAGCATTTT
CASGGQVGQPQHF
>.|16|TRBJ2-7|TRBV19|.
TGTGCCAGTTCTTCGCGAAGGTCACAAGTGACTTACGAGCAGTACTTC
CASSSRRSQVTYEQYF
>once|14|TRBJ2-7|TRBV5-4|TRBD2
TGTGCCAGCAGCCCTGTAGCGGGGGGGCGCGAGCAGTACTTC
CASSPVAGGREQYF
>.|14|TRBJ2-2|TRBV9|TRBD1
TGTGCCAGCAGCGTCGGGACAGTTAGCGGGGAGCTGTTTTTT
CASSVGTVSGELFF
>few|15|TRBJ2-7|TRBV6-5|TRBD2
TGTGCCAGCAGGGCCGTGCCGGGAGGCTCCTACGAGCAGTACTTC
CASRAVPGGSYEQYF
>.|13|TRBJ2-7|TRBV18|TRBD1
TGTGCCAGCTCGTCTGGACAGGACTACGAGCAGTACTTC
CASSSGQDYEQYF
>.|17|TRBJ1-2|TRBV9|TRBD1
TGTGCCAGCAGCTTTCGGGACAGCGTGCCCGCTAACTATGGCTACACCTTC
CASSFRDSVPANYGYTF
>.|15|TRBJ2-7|TRBV6-1|TRBD1
TGTGCCAGCAGTTCGAGACAGGGACCTTGGTACGAGCAGTACTTC
CASSSRQGPWYEQYF
>.|17|TRBJ1-4|TRBV9|.
TGTGCCAGCAGCCCTACACAGGGTGGTTTGTCTAATGAAAAACTGTTTTTT
CASSPTQGGLSNEKLFF
>.|15|TRBJ1-1|TRBV18|TRBD1
TGTGCCAGCTCACGACGGACAGGGGAGAACACTGAAGCTTTCTTT
CASSRRTGENTEAFF
>.|15|TRBJ1-1|TRBV2|.
TGTGCCAGCAGTGAAGTTTTTAGAGGCACGACTGAAGCTTTCTTT
CASSEVFRGTTEAFF
>.|16|TRBJ2-1|TRBV5-4|TRBD1
TGTGCCAGCAGTCCAAGGACAGGGGCGACCTACAATGAGCAGTTCTTC
CASSPRTGATYNEQFF
>.|14|TRBJ2-5|TRBV27|.
TGTGCCAGCAGTTTGGGCCAGGCCAGGAAGACCCAGTACTTC
CASSLGQARKTQYF
>.|15|TRBJ2-3|TRBV2|.
TGTGCCAGCAGGTCCCGGGACACGCACACAGATACGCAGTATTTT
CASRSRDTHTDTQYF
>.|15|TRBJ2-3|TRBV19|.
TGTGCCAGTAGTGACCTACTAGGCCGCACAGATACGCAGTATTTT
CASSDLLGRTDTQYF
>once|15|TRBJ1-6|TRBV19|.
TGTGCCAGTAGTATAGCGTCCGGGGAGAATTCACCCCTCCACTTT
CASSIASGENSPLHF
>.|16|TRBJ2-3|TRBV7-9|TRBD2
TGTGCCAGCAGCGTTTCTAGCGGGGGGAGCACAGATACGCAGTATTTT
CASSVSSGGSTDTQYF
>.|15|TRBJ1-4|TRBV6-5|.
TGTGCCAGCAGTCCCTCGTCGGAGGGCGTAGGAAAACTGTTTTTT
CASSPSSEGVGKLFF
>.|15|TRBJ2-5|TRBV5-1|.
TGCGCCAGCAGCTTGAGAGGGGACAAACAGGAGACCCAGTACTTC
CASSLRGDKQETQYF
>.|12|TRBJ1-2|TRBV7-9|TRBD1
TGTGCCAGCGGACAGGATAACTATGGCTACACCTTC
CASGQDNYGYTF
>.|12|TRBJ2-1|TRBV7-9|.
TGTTCCAGCAGGGGCAGCTACAATGAGCAGTTCTTC
CSSRGSYNEQFF
>.|14|TRBJ1-2|TRBV28|TRBD1
TGTGCCAGCAGGCTGACAGGGGGAAGGTATGGCTACACCTTC
CASRLTGGRYGYTF
>.|13|TRBJ2-5|TRBV19|TRBD1
TGTGCCAGTAGTGGGGACAGAAGAAGGACCCAGTACTTC
CASSGDRRRTQYF
>once|14|TRBJ2-5|TRBV11-3|TRBD2
TGTGCCAGCAGCGACGGGGGGAACTCGGAGGCCCAGTACTTC
CASSDGGNSEAQYF
>.|16|TRBJ2-7|TRBV27|.
TGTGCCAGCAGTTTATCAATATCGACAGCCACCTACGAGCAGTACTTC
CASSLSISTATYEQYF
>few|16|TRBJ2-1|TRBV4-3|.
TGCGCCAGCAGCCCAGGGGATGGTGTTGGCTACAATGAGCAGTTCTTC
CASSPGDGVGYNEQFF
>.|15|TRBJ2-5|TRBV6-5|TRBD2
TGTGCCAGCAGTTACGCCCCTAGCGGGGGGGGGACCCAGTACTTC
CASSYAPSGGGTQYF
>.|12|TRBJ2-7|TRBV2|.
TGTGCCAGCAGCGACATACTCTACGAGCAGTACTTC
CASSDILYEQYF
>.|13|TRBJ2-5|TRBV7-8|.
TGTGCCAGCAGCGTCATCCGGGAAGAGACCCAGTACTTC
CASSVIREETQYF
>.|13|TRBJ1-5|TRBV30|TRBD1
TGTGCCTGGAGGGGACAGGGGGATCAGCCCCAGCATTTT
CAWRGQGDQPQHF
>.|13|TRBJ1-1|TRBV19|TRBD1
TGTGCCAGTAGTTCAACAGGGGACACTGAAGCTTTCTTT
CASSSTGDTEAFF
>.|16|TRBJ1-5|TRBV9|.
TGTGCCAGCAGCGTAGGTAGCGACACGGCAATCTGGGCCCAGCATTTT
CASSVGSDTAIWAQHF
>few|16|TRBJ2-7|TRBV6-5|TRBD2
TGTGCCAGCAGTTACTCGACCGCGGGGGAAAGTTACGAGCAGTACTTC
CASSYSTAGESYEQYF
>.|12|TRBJ2-5|TRBV2|.
TGTGCCAGCAGCCTAGTGGAAGAGACCCAGTACTTC
CASSLVEETQYF
>.|16|TRBJ2-7|TRBV5-8|TRBD1
TGTGCCAGCAGCCCCTCTTTAGGGACAGCCTCCTACGAGCAGTACTTC
CASSPSLGTASYEQYF
>once|11|TRBJ1-4|TRBV5-1|.
TGCGCCAGCAGCTTCGGGGAAAAACTGTTTTTT
CASSFGEKLFF
>.|15|TRBJ1-4|TRBV11-2|.
TGTGCCAGCAGCCCCCTGGGGCCAACTAATGAAAAACTGTTTTTT
CASSPLGPTNEKLFF
>.|12|TRBJ2-1|TRBV10-2|.
TGCGCTACAACAGTAGTAAGCAATGAGCAGTTCTTC
CATTVVSNEQFF
>few|14|TRBJ1-1|TRBV5-1|.
TGCGCCAGCAGCTTGGGGGAAGGGGACACTGAAGCTTTCTTT
CASSLGEGDTEAFF
>few|18|TRBJ2-1|TRBV28|TRBD1
TGTGCCAGCAGTTTCACAGGGGTAAGGGGAAGCTCCTACAATGAGCAGTTCTTC
CASSFTGVRGSSYNEQFF
>once|14|TRBJ2-2|TRBV7-9|.
TGTGCCAGCAGCCCCGACTATTACACCGGGGAGCTGTTTTTT
CASSPDYYTGELFF
>once|14|TRBJ1-5|TRBV18|.
TGTGCCAGCGGTGGGGGGAATAGCAATCAGCCCCAGCATTTT
CASGGGNSNQPQHF
>.|13|TRBJ1-2|TRBV4-2|.
TGTGCCAGCAGCCAAGACAGCGACTATGGCTACACCTTC
CASSQDSDYGYTF
>.|16|TRBJ2-2|TRBV9|TRBD2
TGTGCCAGCAGCTCTTCAGCGGGGGGGAACACCGGGGAGCTGTTTTTT
CASSSSAGGNTGELFF
>.|17|TRBJ2-7|TRBV5-5|TRBD1
TGTGCCAGCAGCTTGCCAAAACAGGGGTCGAGCTCCTACGAGCAGTACTTC
CASSLPKQGSSSYEQYF
>.|14|TRBJ2-3|TRBV5-4|TRBD2
TGTGCCAGCAGCTTGTTGACTAGCGCAGATACGCAGTATTTT
CASSLLTSADTQYF
>.|14|TRBJ1-2|TRBV19|.
TGTGCCAGTAATGAGGGGGTAAGCGGCTATGGCTACACCTTC
CASNEGVSGYGYTF
>.|17|TRBJ2-3|TRBV7-9|.
TGTGCCAGCAGCTTAGAGGAGGGTCAGGGTAGCACAGATACGCAGTATTTT
CASSLEEGQGSTDTQYF
>.|15|TRBJ2-1|TRBV6-1|TRBD2
TGTGCCAGCAGTGAAACGCTAGCGGTATACAATGAGCAGTTCTTC
CASSETLAVYNEQFF
>.|16|TRBJ2-3|TRBV4-1|TRBD2
TGCGCCAGCAGCCAAGAAGTAGCGGGGCTCACAGATACGCAGTATTTT
CASSQEVAGLTDTQYF
>.|17|TRBJ2-7|TRBV9|TRBD2
TGTGCCAGCAGCGTAGGGACTAGCGGGGGAGGCTCCTACGAGCAGTACTTC
CASSVGTSGGGSYEQYF
>.|15|TRBJ1-6|TRBV15|.
TGTGCCACCAGCAGAGGGAGGGACGGACTGAGAGCCCTCCACTTT
CATSRGRDGLRALHF